The 7 T cell receptor beta chains below come from one sample, sequenced in a study of OX40 agonist ivuxolimab in advanced cancers. The assay was immunoSEQ multiplex PCR, and TCRdb's table has in-frame clones only and misses some. The sample records around 11,000 clones, roughly three quarters being singletons. The sequencing here drew on CD4+ or CD8+ T cells sorted from blood, taken in a trial of the OX40 agonist ivuxolimab. These receptors originate from an adult with an advanced solid tumor such as melanoma, head and neck, liver or kidney cancer.

The rearrangement joins TRBV14 to TRBJ2-7; 9 bases are shared with TRBD1. CDR1 is SGHDN, CDR2 FVKESK, per germline. The CDR3 sequence is 14 residues long. The J segment lost 3 bases and the V segment lost 5 bases, leaving 5 bases of the junction unmatched. This CDR3 is CASSSGQGDYEQYF. The CDR3 DNA sequence: TGTGCCAGCAGCTCGGGACAGGGAGACTACGAGCAGTACTTC. Full variable domain (remainder filled in from reference TRBV14 and TRBJ2-7): EAGVTQFPSHSVIEKGQTVTLRCDPISGHDNLYWYRRVMGKEIKFLLHFVKESKQDESGMPNNRFLAERTGGTYSTLKVQPAELEDSGVYFCASSSGQGDYEQYFGPGTRLTVT.

This clone was seen a few times. The chain has TRBV7-8 and TRBJ2-5, with D possibly being TRBD1 (6 bases). Trimming took off 3 bases at V and 2 bases at J, with 10 bases between the two ends. This CDR3 has 14 amino acids. Germline V gene data show CDR1 as SGHVS and CDR2 as FQNEAQ. CDR3 residues: CASSFDRLQETQYF. CDR3 nucleotides: TGTGCCAGCAGCTTTGACAGGTTACAAGAGACCCAGTACTTC. Combining the CDR3 with reference TRBV7-8 and TRBJ2-5 gives the whole variable domain GAGVSQSPRYKVAKRGQDVALRCDPISGHVSLFWYQQALGQGPEFLTYFQNEAQLDKSGLPSDRFFAERPEGSVSTLKIQRTQQEDSAVYLCASSFDRLQETQYFGPGTRLLVL.

The genes are TRBV14 and TRBJ1-1; tentatively, D is TRBD1 (5 bases). The germline V and J ends were trimmed by 0 bases and 1 base, with 12 bases remaining between them. The V gene's germline CDR1 is SGHDN and CDR2 FVKESK. The CDR3 has 16 amino acids. The chain's CDR3 is CASSQDLFGTNTEAFF. CDR3 sequence (DNA): TGTGCCAGCAGCCAAGATCTTTTTGGGACGAACACTGAAGCTTTCTTT.

This chain connects TRBV6-5 to TRBJ1-1, with TRBD1 identical over 10 bases. The CDR3 has 14 amino acids. Trimming took 5 bases from V and 4 from J; bases not matched to a gene: 4. Germline CDR1 reads MNHEY; CDR2 reads SVGAGI. CDR3: CASSTRDRGTEAFF. The CDR3 DNA follows: TGTGCCAGCAGTACCCGGGACAGGGGCACTGAAGCTTTCTTT.

This sequence joins TRBV27 and TRBJ2-6; 13 nucleotides line up with TRBD2. CDR1 and CDR2 (germline): MNHEY, SMNVEV (reference sequence). This CDR3 is 17 amino acids long. Trimming took 5 bases from V and 5 from J; bases not matched to a gene: 6. The CDR3 DNA follows: TGTGCCAGCAGTGATGGACTAGCGGGAGCCTGGGCCAACGTCCTGACTTTC. Its protein is CASSDGLAGAWANVLTF.

This clone was counted once. The V gene is TRBV4-2, the J gene TRBJ1-2, with a tentative D call TRBD1 (6 bases). Germline V gene lookup returns CDR1 LGHNA and CDR2 YNFKEQ. The V end lost 3 bases, the J end lost 7 bases, and 15 bases lay between the germline ends. The CDR3 runs 14 residues. CDR3 in amino acids: CASSQGAEAGGYTF. The CDR3 DNA reads as TGTGCCAGCAGCCAGGGGGCAGAGGCTGGTGGCTACACCTTC.

This clone was counted a single time. The chain recombines TRBV6-1 with TRBJ2-7, with D hard to call. The CDR3 is 13 residues long. Deletions cut 3 bases from V and 1 base from J, with 7 bases between. The germline CDR1 and CDR2 sequences are MNHNS and SASEGT. The CDR3 DNA reads TGTGCCAGCAGTGAGGCAGCTTCCTACGAGCAGTACTTC. It is translated as CASSEAASYEQYF.